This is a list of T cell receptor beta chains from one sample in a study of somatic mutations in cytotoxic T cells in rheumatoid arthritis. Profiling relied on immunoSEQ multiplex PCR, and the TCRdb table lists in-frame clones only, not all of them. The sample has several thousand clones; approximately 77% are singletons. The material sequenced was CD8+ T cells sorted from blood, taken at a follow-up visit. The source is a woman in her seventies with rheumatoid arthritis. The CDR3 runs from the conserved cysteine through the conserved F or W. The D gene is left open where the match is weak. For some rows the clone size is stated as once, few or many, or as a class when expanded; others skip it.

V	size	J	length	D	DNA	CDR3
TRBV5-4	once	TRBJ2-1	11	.	TGTGCCAGCAGTGGGGGGGGCGAGCAGTTCTTC	CASSGGGEQFF
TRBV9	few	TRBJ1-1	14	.	TGTGCCAGCAAGGAGGGCGGTGCGGACACTGAAGCTTTCTTT	CASKEGGADTEAFF
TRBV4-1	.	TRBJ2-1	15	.	TGCGCCAGCAGCCACTCACTGAGCTCCTACAATGAGCAGTTCTTC	CASSHSLSSYNEQFF
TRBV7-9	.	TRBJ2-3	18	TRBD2	TGTGCCAGCAGCCCCAGCTTCGGGACTAGCGGGAGTGCAGATACGCAGTATTTT	CASSPSFGTSGSADTQYF
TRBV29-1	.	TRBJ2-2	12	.	TGCAGCTCCCCCGGGGAAACCGGGGAGCTGTTTTTT	CSSPGETGELFF
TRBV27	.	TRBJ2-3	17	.	TGTGCCAGCAGTTTAAGTTTGTACGGGCTGCGCTCAGATACGCAGTATTTT	CASSLSLYGLRSDTQYF
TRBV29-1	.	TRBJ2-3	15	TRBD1	TGCAGCGTTGAAGATTCAAGGGGGCGAGCAGATACGCAGTATTTT	CSVEDSRGRADTQYF
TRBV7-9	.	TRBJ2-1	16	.	TGTGCCAGCAGCTTAGGGTCACTGCGGGTAAACAATGAGCAGTTCTTC	CASSLGSLRVNNEQFF
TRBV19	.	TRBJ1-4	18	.	TGTGCCAGTAGTACCCCCGTACCCGGGACTGGGGGAGGCGAAAAACTGTTTTTT	CASSTPVPGTGGGEKLFF
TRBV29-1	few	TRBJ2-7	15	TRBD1	TGCAGCGTTGAAGATCCGGACAGGGAATTTTCCGAGCAGTACTTC	CSVEDPDREFSEQYF
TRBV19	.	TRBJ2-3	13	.	TGTGCCAGTAGAGAAGGGGCCACAGATACGCAGTATTTT	CASREGATDTQYF
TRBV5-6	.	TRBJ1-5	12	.	TGTGCCAGCAGCCCCCGGGATCAGCCCCAGCATTTT	CASSPRDQPQHF
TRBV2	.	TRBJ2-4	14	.	TGTGCCAGCAGTGAAGACAGAGCCAAAAACATTCAGTACTTC	CASSEDRAKNIQYF
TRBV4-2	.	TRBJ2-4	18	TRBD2	TGTGCCAGCAGCCAAGAGGATATGGGGGGGTTGCCTGGAAACATTCAGTACTTC	CASSQEDMGGLPGNIQYF
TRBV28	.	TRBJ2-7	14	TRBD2	TGTGCCAGCAGAGGGGCGGGACTAGCCTACGAGCAGTACTTC	CASRGAGLAYEQYF
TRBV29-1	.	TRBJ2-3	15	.	TGCAGCGTTGAAGGTTGGGCAGGGAGCACAGATACGCAGTATTTT	CSVEGWAGSTDTQYF
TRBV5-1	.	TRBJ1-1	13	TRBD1	TGCGCCAGCAGCTTTGGACAGGGGACTGAAGCTTTCTTT	CASSFGQGTEAFF
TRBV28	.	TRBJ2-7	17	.	TGTGCCAGCAGTTTATGGGCGGAGGACAGCAGCTCCTACGAGCAGTACTTC	CASSLWAEDSSSYEQYF
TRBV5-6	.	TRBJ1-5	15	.	TGTGCCAGCAGCTTGTCAGAGGCAAGGGCTCAGCCCCAGCATTTT	CASSLSEARAQPQHF
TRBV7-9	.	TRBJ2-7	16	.	TGTGCCAGCAGCTTGCTGGAGTTACAGGGAACTTACGAGCAGTACTTC	CASSLLELQGTYEQYF
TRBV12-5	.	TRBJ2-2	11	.	TGTGCTACCCAGAGCTTCGGGGAGCTGTTTTTT	CATQSFGELFF
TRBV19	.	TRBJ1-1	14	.	TGTGCCAGTAGGCACACGAATATGAACACTGAAGCTTTCTTT	CASRHTNMNTEAFF
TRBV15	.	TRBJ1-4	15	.	TGTGCCACCAGCGGGGGTCGGGGGCTTAATGAAAAACTGTTTTTT	CATSGGRGLNEKLFF
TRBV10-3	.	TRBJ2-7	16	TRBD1	TGTGCCATATTAAACCTCCGGGACAGGGGCTCCTACGAGCAGTACTTC	CAILNLRDRGSYEQYF
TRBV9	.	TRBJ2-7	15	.	TGTGCCAGCAGCGTAAATAGCGGATATTCCTACGAGCAGTACTTC	CASSVNSGYSYEQYF
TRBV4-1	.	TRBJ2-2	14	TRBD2	TGCGCCAGCAGCCTACGGGGGGGAGGCGGGGAGCTGTTTTTT	CASSLRGGGGELFF
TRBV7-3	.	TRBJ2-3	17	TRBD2	TGTGCCAGCAGCTTAACGGAGGGTAGCGGGAGCACAGATACGCAGTATTTT	CASSLTEGSGSTDTQYF
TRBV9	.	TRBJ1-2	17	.	TGTGCCAGCAGCGTAGTTCCAGGGGACATTTCTAACTATGGCTACACCTTC	CASSVVPGDISNYGYTF
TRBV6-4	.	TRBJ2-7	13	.	TGTGCCAGCAGTGAGCGCAGGGGCTACGAGCAGTACTTC	CASSERRGYEQYF
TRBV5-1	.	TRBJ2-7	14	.	TGCGCCAGCAGTACGGGCTTTGGAGCCTACGAGCAGTACTTC	CASSTGFGAYEQYF
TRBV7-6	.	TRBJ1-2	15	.	TGTGCCAGCAGTCAGGGGTTTGGACTCCCACATGGCTACACCTTC	CASSQGFGLPHGYTF
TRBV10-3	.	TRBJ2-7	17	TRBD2	TGTGCCATCAGTGGAAGCCAGACTAGCGCACTTTCCTACGAGCAGTACTTC	CAISGSQTSALSYEQYF
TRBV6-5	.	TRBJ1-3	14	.	TGTGCCAGCAGTTACGGAAGGGCGGGAAACACCATATATTTT	CASSYGRAGNTIYF
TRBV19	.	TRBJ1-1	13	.	TGTGCCAGTAGTATAGGACGCGGCACTGAAGCTTTCTTT	CASSIGRGTEAFF
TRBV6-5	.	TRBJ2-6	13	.	TGTGCCAGCGGGACCTTGGGGGCCAACGTCCTGACTTTC	CASGTLGANVLTF
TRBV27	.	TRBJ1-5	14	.	TGTGCCAGCAGTTTGGACGGGAGCAATCAGCCCCAGCATTTT	CASSLDGSNQPQHF
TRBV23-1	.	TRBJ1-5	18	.	TGCGCCAGCAGTCAATCCACCTCCTGGTACTTTTCCAATCAGCCCCAGCATTTT	CASSQSTSWYFSNQPQHF
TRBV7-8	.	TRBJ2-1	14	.	TGTGCCAGCAGCTTAAGTGGGAGCTACAATGAGCAGTTCTTC	CASSLSGSYNEQFF
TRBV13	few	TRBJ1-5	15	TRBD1	TGTGCCAGCAGCCCGGGGAGGGGGCTTGGTCAGCCCCAGCATTTT	CASSPGRGLGQPQHF
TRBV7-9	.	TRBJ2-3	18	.	TGTGCCAGCAGCTTGGCCCGCTGGGGATCTCTGAGCACAGATACGCAGTATTTT	CASSLARWGSLSTDTQYF